What follows describes a single T cell receptor (beta chain). No antigen is known for it. Generated by immunoSEQ multiplex PCR, the TCRdb table keeps only in-frame clones and is missing some. The sample shows 60,000 to 70,000 clones, about 85% of them seen only once. This record comes from a study of OX40 agonist ivuxolimab in advanced cancers. Study details: Aged roughly 23 to 85 with a mean of 60 years, they were about 83% male. Study results and caveats: On average, CD8+ T cells showed a greater number of expanded clones than CD4+. In the 0.1-3.0 mg/kg groups, partial responders showed among the lowest expansion. Researchers did not determine the expanded peripheral T cells' antigen specificity.

The sequenced sample was CD4+ or CD8+ T cells sorted from blood, obtained in a trial of the OX40 agonist ivuxolimab. The receptor's source is an adult with an advanced solid tumor such as melanoma, head and neck, liver or kidney cancer.

Here the CDR3 DNA reads TGTGCCAGCAGTGAGCTGTTCGGACCTTATTCTGGAAACACCATATATTTT. This encodes CASSELFGPYSGNTIYF. The chain carries TRBV6-1 and TRBJ1-3; D is ambiguous. The CDR3 has 17 amino acids. V was cut by 3 bases and J by 1 base, with 16 bases left in between. In germline, CDR1 is MNHNS, CDR2 SASEGT.